The 4 T cell receptor beta chains below all came from one sample that was sequenced in a study of early T cells in non-severe SARS-CoV-2 infection. MiXCR, run by TCRdb on the 5' RACE reads, gives a single entry per CDR3 protein. Of tens of thousands of distinct CDR3 sequences detected, roughly 15% appear once; the ten largest clones hold over 4%. The starting material was whole blood, obtained at baseline. The receptors were sampled from an adult who was a healthcare worker with PCR-confirmed SARS-CoV-2 infection or an uninfected control (not recorded which).

This clonotype was seen a few times. The V gene is TRBV12-3 or TRBV12-4, the J gene TRBJ1-4; D uncertain. CDR3 size: 13 residues. The V end was cut by 6 bases, the J end by 7 bases, with 12 bases between. The CDR3 protein is CASSLNIGEKLFF. The DNA for the CDR3 is TGTGCCAGCAGCCTAAATATTGGTGAAAAACTGTTTTTT.

The CDR3 sequence is CATSDLFRDEQYF. CDR3 DNA: TGTGCCACCAGTGATTTGTTCAGGGACGAGCAGTACTTC. This chain connects TRBV24-1 to TRBJ2-7, with D tentatively TRBD1 (5 bases). V lost 0 bases, J lost 5 bases, and 7 bases lay in between. The germline V gene encodes CDR1 KGHDR and CDR2 SFDVKD. The CDR3 has 13 amino acids.

The chain couples TRBV19 to TRBJ2-3, with 13 bases fitting TRBD2. There are 18 residues in the CDR3. J was trimmed by 3 bases and V by 3 bases; bases with no gene match: 9. Germline V CDR1 and CDR2: LNHDA, SQIVND (reference sequence). The CDR3 is CASSIALRTSGSTDTQYF. The CDR3 nucleotides read TGTGCCAGTAGTATCGCCCTGAGGACTAGCGGGAGTACAGATACGCAGTATTTT. Full variable domain (rest looked up from reference TRBV19 and TRBJ2-3): DGGITQSPKYLFRKEGQNVTLSCEQNLNHDAMYWYRQDPGQGLRLIYYSQIVNDFQKGDIAEGYSVSREKKESFPLTVTSAQKNPTAFYLCASSIALRTSGSTDTQYFGPGTRLTVL.

J is TRBJ2-2 and V is TRBV18, with 8 bases that match TRBD2. Germline V gives CDR1 KGHSH, CDR2 LQKENI. The CDR3 runs 15 residues. Losses at the gene ends were 6 bases for V and 3 bases for J; bases not matched to a gene: 6. CDR3 DNA: TGTGCCAGCTCCCCGATGCGGGGGGACACCGGGGAGCTGTTTTTT. It encodes CASSPMRGDTGELFF.